This T cell receptor beta chain is drawn from a study of blood T cell repertoires in COVID-19. Turning to the study itself: Collection of acute and convalescent COVID-19 samples took place in the United States, Italy and Spain.

Deletions cut 2 bases from V and 5 bases from J, with 7 bases between. CDR1 and CDR2 from the germline V gene are SGHTA and FQGTGA. This CDR3 has 13 amino acids. TCRdb keeps only in-frame clones here, not all; method: immunoSEQ multiplex PCR. The data hold roughly 200,000 clones, with 80% to 90% observed a single time. What was sequenced was peripheral blood. V and J are TRBV7-3 and TRBJ1-5; no reliable D call. The source of this sequence is a woman aged 80 or older with active or convalescent COVID-19. CDR3 region: CASSLYQDQPQHF. CDR3 DNA sequence: TGTGCCAGCAGCTTATATCAGGATCAGCCCCAGCATTTT.